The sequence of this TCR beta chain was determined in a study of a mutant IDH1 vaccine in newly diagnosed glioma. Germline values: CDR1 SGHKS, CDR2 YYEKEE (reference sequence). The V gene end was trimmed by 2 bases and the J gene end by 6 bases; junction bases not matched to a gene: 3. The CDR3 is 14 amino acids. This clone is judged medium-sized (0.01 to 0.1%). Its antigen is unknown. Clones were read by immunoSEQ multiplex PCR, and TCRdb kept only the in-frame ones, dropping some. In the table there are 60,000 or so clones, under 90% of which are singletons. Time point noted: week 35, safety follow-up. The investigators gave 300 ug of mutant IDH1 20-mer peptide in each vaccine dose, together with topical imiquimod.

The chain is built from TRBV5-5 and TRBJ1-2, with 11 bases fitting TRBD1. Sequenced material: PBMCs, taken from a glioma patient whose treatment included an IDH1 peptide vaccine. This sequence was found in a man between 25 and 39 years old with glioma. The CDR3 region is CASSFWTGGDGYTF. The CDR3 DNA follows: TGTGCCAGCAGCTTTTGGACAGGGGGCGATGGCTACACCTTC.